Below are 9 T cell receptor beta chains sequenced from a single sample in a study of post-analysis software for immune sequencing data. General study points: Five or six TRBV segments were more frequent in patients than controls; TRBV5-6, TRBV5-1 and TRBV20-1 belonged to this group.

Their antigen targets remain unknown. cDNA libraries of TCR beta carried unique molecular identifiers. Each CDR3 protein is one row after TCRdb ran MiXCR on the PCR reads. The sample lists hundreds of thousands of distinct CDR3 sequences; about 27% were seen once. The specimen was blood. The receptors stem from a girl under 18 with multiple sclerosis.

This clonotype was observed once. The J gene is TRBJ1-2, the V gene TRBV25-1, with D possibly being TRBD1 (6 bases). Per the germline V gene, CDR1 is MGHDK and CDR2 is SYGVNS. V was cut by 0 bases and J by 8 bases, with 10 bases left in between. This CDR3 spans 13 amino acids. The CDR3 DNA follows: TGTGCCAGCAGTGAATACGCCGGACAGGGCTACACCTTC. Its protein product is CASSEYAGQGYTF.

The chain has TRBV28 and TRBJ2-4; D is possibly TRBD1 (6 bases). CDR1 MDHEN and CDR2 SYDVKM come from the germline V gene. This CDR3 comprises 19 residues. The V end lost 6 bases, the J end lost 0 bases, and 24 bases lay between the germline ends. This CDR3 is CASREDSRMGSIAKNIQYF. CDR3 nucleotides: TGTGCCAGCAGAGAGGACAGCCGGATGGGCTCTATAGCCAAAAACATTCAGTACTTC.

This clonotype was seen at least ten times. The rearrangement joins TRBV29-1 to TRBJ1-2, with 7 bases fitting TRBD1. The ends lost 0 bases at V and 4 bases at J; junction bases unmatched: 5. Germline values: CDR1 SQVTM, CDR2 ANQGSEA. CDR3 length: 14 residues. The CDR3: CSVEEYSGGYGYTF. The CDR3 bases are TGCAGCGTTGAAGAGTATTCAGGGGGCTATGGCTACACCTTC.

The genes are TRBV27 and TRBJ2-3, with 11 bases identical to TRBD2. The CDR3 length is 18 residues. V gave up 5 bases and J gave up 0 bases; unmatched junction bases: 10. Looked up from germline, CDR1 is MNHEY and CDR2 is SMNVEV (reference sequence). The CDR3 spells CASSPAMGLAESTDTQYF. DNA for the CDR3: TGTGCCAGCAGTCCAGCCATGGGACTAGCGGAAAGCACAGATACGCAGTATTTT.

The chain couples TRBV7-9 to TRBJ2-5, with 10 bases that match TRBD2. The CDR3 covers 16 residues. CDR1 is SEHNR, CDR2 FQNEAQ, per germline (reference sequence). The trim removed 5 bases at V and 1 base at J, leaving 7 bases unmatched. The CDR3 DNA is TGTGCCAGCAGCCAGGTAGCGGGAGGTATCCAAGAGACCCAGTACTTC. Translated, it gives CASSQVAGGIQETQYF.

This chain joins TRBV20-1 and TRBJ2-4, with a weak D call TRBD1 (6 bases). The CDR3 consists of 14 residues. The germline CDR1 and CDR2 sequences are DFQATT and SNEGSKA (reference sequence). V lost 6 bases and J 0 bases, leaving 12 bases between the germline ends. CDR3 DNA sequence: TGCAGTGCCCGACAGGATTTAGCCAAAAACATTCAGTACTTC. Translating gives CSARQDLAKNIQYF.

J is TRBJ2-7 and V is TRBV10-3, with TRBD2 identical over 11 bases. Germline lookup yields CDR1 ENHRY and CDR2 SYGVKD. The V and J ends lost 6 bases and 4 bases, in that order; junction bases with no gene match: 11. CDR3 length: 16 residues. DNA of the CDR3: TGTGCCATCAGGAACCCGCCCGGGACTAGCGGTTACGAGCAGTACTTC. Amino acid sequence: CAIRNPPGTSGYEQYF.

The rearrangement joins TRBV5-5 to TRBJ2-7; TRBD1 is a possible D gene (6 bases). The V gene lost 2 bases and the J gene lost 1 base, with 13 bases spanning the gap. The germline V gene encodes CDR1 SGHKS and CDR2 YYEKEE (reference sequence). The CDR3 consists of 15 residues. The CDR3 loop reads CASSLQGVRSYEQYF. The DNA of the CDR3 is TGTGCCAGCAGCTTACAGGGAGTCCGTTCCTACGAGCAGTACTTC.

This clonotype was seen a handful of times. This chain connects TRBV11-2 to TRBJ2-5; no firm D call. This CDR3 region has 11 residues. Germline-derived CDR1 and CDR2 are SGHAT and FQNNGV. Trimming took off 7 bases at V and 9 bases at J, with 12 bases between the two ends. The CDR3 loop reads CASTQVGAQYF. CDR3 nucleotides: TGTGCCAGCACCCAAGTTGGGGCCCAGTACTTC.